The rows below give T cell receptor beta chains drawn from one sample of a study of T cell responses to AZD1222 COVID-19 vaccine. Measured with immunoSEQ multiplex PCR; TCRdb has only the in-frame clones, and not every one. Of about 120,000 clones in the sample, 70% to 90% are singletons; the top ten hold 3.5% to 5%. Sequencing was performed on peripheral blood, taken on day 0 of MenACWY control vaccination. Receptor source: an adult in good health. Each CDR3 is given with its conserved first and last residue. D genes are given only for firm matches. Clone size is not always given. Where it is, it says once, few, many or a class for expanded clones.

clone_size | j_call | d_call | v_call | cdr3_nt | cdr3_aa
NA | TRBJ2-2 | TRBD1 | TRBV9 | TGTGCCAGCAGCGTTACAGGGGCGAACACCGGGGAGCTGTTTTTT | CASSVTGANTGELFF
NA | TRBJ1-2 | TRBD1 | TRBV4-2 | TGTGCCAGCAGCCAAGCAGAGGGACAGGATATCTATGGCTACACCTTC | CASSQAEGQDIYGYTF
NA | TRBJ2-1 | TRBD1 | TRBV7-9 | TGTGCCAGCAGCTCACCGGGACAGCAGTACAATGAGCAGTTCTTC | CASSSPGQQYNEQFF
NA | TRBJ1-5 | NA | TRBV19 | TGTGCCAGTAGTTACAGGTTCGATCAGCCCCAGCATTTT | CASSYRFDQPQHF
NA | TRBJ2-2 | NA | TRBV4-2 | TGTGCCAGCAGCCAACGCAGGGGTTCCGGGGAGCTGTTTTTT | CASSQRRGSGELFF
once | TRBJ1-2 | NA | TRBV7-9 | TGTGCCAGCAGCCTACGCGGGGAGACGAGCTACACCTTC | CASSLRGETSYTF
NA | TRBJ1-1 | NA | TRBV3-1/TRBV3-2 | TGTGCCAGCAGCCAAGCATCTATGAACACTGAAGCCTTCTTT | CASSQASMNTEAFF
NA | TRBJ1-5 | NA | TRBV28 | TGTGCCAGCAGTCCTCTTGGTGGGCAGGATAGCAATCAGCCCCAGCATTTT | CASSPLGGQDSNQPQHF
NA | TRBJ2-5 | TRBD1 | TRBV18 | TGTGCCAGCTCACGCCTCCGGGACAGCCAAGAGACCCAGTACTTC | CASSRLRDSQETQYF
NA | TRBJ2-7 | NA | TRBV7-6 | TGTGCCAGCAGCCACTTCCCGCGACAGAACAGGGCCTCCTACGAGCAGTACTTC | CASSHFPRQNRASYEQYF
NA | TRBJ1-2 | NA | TRBV5-1 | TGCGCCAGCAGCTGGGGGGCAGGGAGCAACTATGGCTACACCTTC | CASSWGAGSNYGYTF
NA | TRBJ1-3 | NA | TRBV2 | TGTGCCAGCAGGGGTTGGGACACCATATATTTT | CASRGWDTIYF
NA | TRBJ2-5 | NA | TRBV5-8 | TGTGCCAGCAGCTTCCGTGTAGGAGGAGAGACCCAGTACTTC | CASSFRVGGETQYF
NA | TRBJ2-5 | TRBD2 | TRBV19 | TGTGCCAGTAGTTTTTCTAGCGGGGGGGAGAAGACCCAGTACTTC | CASSFSSGGEKTQYF
NA | TRBJ1-3 | TRBD1 | TRBV9 | TGTGCCAGCAGCTCCCGGGACAGCGGGTGGATATATTTT | CASSSRDSGWIYF
NA | TRBJ1-5 | NA | TRBV28 | TGTGCCAGCAGTTTTGGCGGAGTGCCGCCCCAGCATTTT | CASSFGGVPPQHF
NA | TRBJ2-1 | NA | TRBV7-8 | TGTGCCAGCAGCCCAGGCGGCAGCCAATTCGGGAATGAGCAGTTCTTC | CASSPGGSQFGNEQFF
NA | TRBJ1-2 | NA | TRBV28 | TGTGCCAGCAGCTCGGGCTATGGCTACACCTTC | CASSSGYGYTF
NA | TRBJ2-7 | NA | TRBV20-1 | TGCAGTGCTAGTCTACAGAGCTACGAGCAGTACTTC | CSASLQSYEQYF
NA | TRBJ2-6 | NA | TRBV21-1 | TGTGCCAGCAGCACTTACAGTTCTGGGGCCAACGTCCTGACTTTC | CASSTYSSGANVLTF
NA | TRBJ1-1 | NA | TRBV27 | TGTGCCAGCAGTCCATTGGACAGTAACACTGAAGCTTTCTTT | CASSPLDSNTEAFF
NA | TRBJ2-5 | NA | TRBV4-1 | TGCGCCAGCAGCCAAGAGTGGGAAGAGACCCAGTACTTC | CASSQEWEETQYF